One sample yielded the 16 T cell receptor beta chains listed below, sequenced in a study of shared clonotypes between healthy human individuals. Data came from immunoSEQ multiplex PCR; TCRdb stores just in-frame clones and leaves some out. The repertoire holds about half a million clones, 79% seen once, with around 12% in the top ten. Sequenced: PBMCs. The receptors here all came from a woman between 35 and 50 years old in good health. Some clones in this sample may be carry-over from other donors' samples.

This chain joins TRBV18 and TRBJ2-2; 13 bases match TRBD2. Germline CDR1 and CDR2: KGHSH and LQKENI. The CDR3 length is 16 residues. V gave up 2 bases and J gave up 4 bases; unmatched junction bases: 1. The CDR3 region has the DNA TGTGCCAGCTCACCAACTAGCGGGAGGGCCACCGGGGAGCTGTTTTTT. Residues: CASSPTSGRATGELFF.

CDR3: CASSLAPQETQYF. The CDR3 nucleotides are TGTGCCAGCAGCTTAGCCCCGCAAGAGACCCAGTACTTC. The rearrangement links TRBV7-2 to TRBJ2-5; D uncertain. The germline CDR1 and CDR2 sequences are SGHTA and FQGNSA. Trimming cost V 0 bases and J 2 bases, with 4 bases left between them. CDR3 size: 13 residues.

The chain joins TRBV6-1 to TRBJ2-5, with 9 bases that match TRBD1. The CDR3 has 16 residues. Germline CDR1 is MNHNS and CDR2 is SASEGT. The trim removed 0 bases at V and 5 bases at J, leaving 7 bases unmatched. CDR3 region: CASSEAPGQGWETQYF. In DNA form, the CDR3 reads TGTGCCAGCAGTGAAGCCCCGGGACAGGGCTGGGAGACCCAGTACTTC.

The rearrangement links TRBV7-9 to TRBJ2-1; maybe TRBD2 (7 bases). CDR3 length: 14 amino acids. The germline V gene has CDR1 SEHNR and CDR2 FQNEAQ (reference sequence). The germline V and J ends were trimmed by 5 bases and 8 bases, with 16 bases remaining between them. The CDR3 loop reads CASSPQGGGHEQFF. The DNA of the CDR3 is TGTGCCAGCAGCCCCCAAGGGGGGGGCCATGAGCAGTTCTTC.

This rearrangement joins TRBV4-1 to TRBJ2-7; 9 bases agree with TRBD2. CDR1 is MGHRA and CDR2 is YSYEKL in the germline V gene. Unmatched junction bases numbered 6, after V lost 1 base and J lost 5 bases. This CDR3 is built from 15 residues. The CDR3 protein is CASSQGSGSHNEQYF. CDR3 coding DNA: TGCGCCAGCAGCCAAGGTAGCGGGAGTCACAACGAGCAGTACTTC.

This chain links TRBV7-2 with TRBJ2-5; D perhaps matches TRBD2 (6 bases). Per germline, CDR1 SGHTA and CDR2 FQGNSA. Trimming took 7 bases from V and 3 from J, leaving 15 bases between them. CDR3 size: 14 residues. CDR3 in DNA: TGTGCCAGCACCCCGAGGCAGCGGGAAGAGACCCAGTACTTC. Translating gives CASTPRQREETQYF.

The chain uses TRBV5-1 and TRBJ1-1; D is uncertain. The CDR3 sequence is 12 residues long. The germline gives CDR1 SGHRS, CDR2 YFSETQ. V lost 4 bases and J 1 base, leaving 5 bases between the germline ends. The DNA for the CDR3 is TGCGCCAGCAGCCTGACGAACACTGAAGCTTTCTTT. Translating it yields CASSLTNTEAFF.

This chain uses TRBV27 with TRBJ2-1, with D perhaps TRBD1 (6 bases). This CDR3 has 17 amino acids. CDR1 MNHEY and CDR2 SMNVEV come from the germline V gene (reference sequence). V was clipped by 5 bases and J by 1 base, with 18 bases between them. CDR3 region: CASSPRRTVRSYNEQFF. In DNA form, the CDR3 reads TGTGCCAGCAGTCCCCGACGGACAGTCCGATCCTACAATGAGCAGTTCTTC.

The rearrangement uses TRBV6-1 and TRBJ2-1; 8 nucleotides align to TRBD2. Per the germline V gene, CDR1 is MNHNS and CDR2 is SASEGT. J gave up 7 bases and V 8 bases, and 13 bases lay outside the gene matches. The CDR3 sequence is 15 residues long. Written as DNA, the CDR3 is TGTGCCAGCTTGGATGTAGCGGGAAAGGGTAATGAGCAGTTCTTC. It encodes CASLDVAGKGNEQFF.

The chain employs TRBV19 and TRBJ1-2, with 8 nucleotides matching TRBD1. Trimming took 5 bases from V and 14 from J; bases not matched to a gene: 10. CDR1 is LNHDA and CDR2 is SQIVND in the germline V gene (reference sequence). This CDR3 is 12 amino acids long. The CDR3 reads CASSLRQGLLTF. As DNA, the CDR3 is TGTGCCAGTAGTCTTCGACAGGGGCTGTTGACCTTC.

This rearrangement joins TRBV5-1 to TRBJ2-1; maybe TRBD2 (6 bases). Trimming stripped 2 bases from V and 7 bases from J, with 13 bases between. There are 14 residues in the CDR3. Looked up from germline, CDR1 is SGHRS and CDR2 is YFSETQ. This CDR3 is CASSFVLAGNEQFF. CDR3 DNA: TGCGCCAGCAGCTTCGTACTAGCAGGGAATGAGCAGTTCTTC.

This chain joins TRBV7-2 and TRBJ1-2, with D maybe TRBD1 (5 bases). Trimming pared 2 bases from V and 0 bases from J, leaving 10 bases between. The germline CDR1 and CDR2 sequences are SGHTA and FQGNSA. The CDR3 is 15 amino acids. The CDR3 region has the DNA TGTGCCAGCAGCTTACAACAGGCTGCTAACTATGGCTACACCTTC. This sequence encodes CASSLQQAANYGYTF.

V and J are TRBV28 and TRBJ1-2; 8 bases match TRBD1. Germline trimming cut 5 bases from V and 4 bases from J; bases unmatched to any gene: 6. This CDR3 contains 14 residues. Germline V gene data show CDR1 as MDHEN and CDR2 as SYDVKM. The CDR3 DNA reads TGTGCCAGCAGTGCACCCGGGACAGGCTATGGCTACACCTTC. This sequence encodes CASSAPGTGYGYTF.

Remarks on this clone: A far larger clone is one nucleotide away, so this likely arose from a read error. This chain links TRBV7-2 with TRBJ1-5; D is perhaps TRBD1 (5 bases). The V end lost 1 base, the J end lost 7 bases, and 17 bases lay between the germline ends. This CDR3 has 16 amino acids. From germline, CDR1 is SGHTA and CDR2 FQGNSA. The CDR3 protein is CASSLVLEGNNQPQHF. CDR3 in DNA: TGTGCCAGCAGCTTAGTCTTGGAGGGGAATAACCAGCCCCAGCATTTT.

This clone was seen just once. The chain has TRBV4-1 and TRBJ2-7; D may be TRBD1 (8 bases). Germline loops: CDR1 MGHRA, CDR2 YSYEKL. V was shortened by 1 base and J by 0 bases, with 19 bases between the two germline ends. This CDR3 has 18 amino acids. The CDR3 nucleotides are TGCGCCAGCAGCCAAGGGGGGGGCAGGGGGCCCAGCTCCTACGAGCAGTACTTC. Translation: CASSQGGGRGPSSYEQYF.

The chain links TRBV11-2 to TRBJ1-3; D not certain. The ends were cut back, 5 bases at V and 1 base at J, with 6 bases in the middle. The germline V gene encodes CDR1 SGHAT and CDR2 FQNNGV. The CDR3 is 13 residues long. The CDR3 sequence: CASSGRSGNTIYF. CDR3 nucleotides: TGTGCCAGCAGCGGCAGATCTGGAAACACCATATATTTT.